This T cell receptor (beta chain) emerged from a study of T cell responses to AZD1222 COVID-19 vaccine. Study-wide points: Nearly half of unique spike-specific TCRs reportedly avoided B.1.351 and B.1.1.7 mutated regions. Spike-wide coverage was observed for vaccine-associated CD4 TCRs, with dominant responses at 160-218 and 743-854. All repertoire sampling was performed exclusively after the peak T cell response. Seropositive AZD1222 recipients at baseline numbered only five or six.

Concerning this clone: What it binds is unknown.

The assay was immunoSEQ multiplex PCR, and TCRdb's table has in-frame clones only and misses some. This sample has 100,000 to 150,000 clones, with about 90% found just once. The clonotype was recovered from an adult in good health. This specimen consisted of peripheral blood, obtained on day 0 of MenACWY control vaccination.

Here the CDR3 DNA reads TGTGCCAGCACCGCCCGAGGGAATACAATTCTGGCCCTCCACTTT. Amino acid sequence: CASTARGNTILALHF. This chain uses TRBV6-5 with TRBJ1-6; D unclear. Germline V gives CDR1 MNHEY, CDR2 SVGAGI. V was clipped by 7 bases and J by 14 bases, with 24 bases between them. CDR3 length: 15 amino acids.